This T cell receptor (beta chain) appears in the sequencing data of a study of blood T cell repertoires in COVID-19. Study summary: From the United States, Italy and Spain came samples of acute and convalescent COVID-19. The cDNA or gDNA used as material had been derived from T cells, B-cell-depleted T cells, or PBMCs.

Germline CDR1 and CDR2: LGHDT and YNNKEL (reference sequence). Between the trimmed V and J ends, which lost 8 bases and 6 bases, there was a span of 10 bases. The length of the CDR3 is 11 residues. Clones were sequenced by immunoSEQ multiplex PCR, and TCRdb holds only the in-frame ones, with some missing. The sample lists 250,000 to 300,000 clones; roughly 87% were seen once. This TCR derives from a woman between 40 and 55 years old who had recovered from COVID-19. Sequencing input: peripheral blood. This chain uses TRBV3-1 (or the pseudogene TRBV3-2) with TRBJ2-5; tentatively, D is TRBD2 (6 bases). The CDR3 spells CASQSGQTQYF. In DNA form, the CDR3 reads TGTGCCAGCCAAAGCGGGCAGACCCAGTACTTC.